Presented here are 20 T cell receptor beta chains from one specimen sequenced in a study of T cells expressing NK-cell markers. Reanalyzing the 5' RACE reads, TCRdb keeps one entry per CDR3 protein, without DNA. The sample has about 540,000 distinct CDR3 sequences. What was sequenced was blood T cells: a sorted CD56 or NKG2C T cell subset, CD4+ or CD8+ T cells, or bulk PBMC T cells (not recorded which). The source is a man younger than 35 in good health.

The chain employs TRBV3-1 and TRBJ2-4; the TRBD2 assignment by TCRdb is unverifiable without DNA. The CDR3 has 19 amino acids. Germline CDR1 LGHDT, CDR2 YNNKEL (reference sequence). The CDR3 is CASSQWARGLLSTKNIQYF.

The CDR3 here is CASSRMAGVYNEQFF. This chain joins TRBV5-1 and TRBJ2-1. This CDR3 has 15 residues. CDR1 is SGHRS and CDR2 is YFSETQ in the germline V gene.

The CDR3 reads CSVAGTETSTDTQYF. This chain links TRBV29-1 with TRBJ2-3; no DNA is available, so the TRBD1 call from TCRdb remains unchecked. Per germline, CDR1 SQVTM and CDR2 ANQGSEA. This CDR3 comprises 15 residues.

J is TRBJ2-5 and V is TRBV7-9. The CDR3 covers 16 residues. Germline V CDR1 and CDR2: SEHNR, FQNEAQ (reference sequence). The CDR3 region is CASSLATVQNQETQYF.

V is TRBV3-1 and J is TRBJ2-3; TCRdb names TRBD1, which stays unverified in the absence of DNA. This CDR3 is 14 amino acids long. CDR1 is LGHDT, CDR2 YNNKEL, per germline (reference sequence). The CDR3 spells CASSQVPGTDTQYF.

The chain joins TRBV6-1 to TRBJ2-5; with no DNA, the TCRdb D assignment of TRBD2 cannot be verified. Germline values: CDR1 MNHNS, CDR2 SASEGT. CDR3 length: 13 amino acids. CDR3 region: CASTRLAGETQYF.

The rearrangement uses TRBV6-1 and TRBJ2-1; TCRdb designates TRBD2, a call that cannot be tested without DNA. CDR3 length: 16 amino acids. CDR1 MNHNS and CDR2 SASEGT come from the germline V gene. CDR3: CASRAQPAGVPHEQFF.

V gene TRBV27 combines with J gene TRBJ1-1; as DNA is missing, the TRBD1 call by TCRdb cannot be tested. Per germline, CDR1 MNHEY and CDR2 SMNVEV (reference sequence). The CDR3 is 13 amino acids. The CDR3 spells CASRLDWGTEAFF.

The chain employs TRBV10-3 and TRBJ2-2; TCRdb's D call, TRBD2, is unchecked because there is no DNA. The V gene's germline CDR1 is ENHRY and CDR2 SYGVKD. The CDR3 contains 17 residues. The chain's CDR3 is CAISRTSPFANTGELFF.

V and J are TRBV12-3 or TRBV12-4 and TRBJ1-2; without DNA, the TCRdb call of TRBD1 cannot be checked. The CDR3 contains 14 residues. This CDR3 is CASSRDRPNYGYTF.

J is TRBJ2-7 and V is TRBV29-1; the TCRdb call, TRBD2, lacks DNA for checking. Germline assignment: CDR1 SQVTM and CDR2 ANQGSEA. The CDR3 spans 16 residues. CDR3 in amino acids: CSVEEEAWAGDYEQYF.

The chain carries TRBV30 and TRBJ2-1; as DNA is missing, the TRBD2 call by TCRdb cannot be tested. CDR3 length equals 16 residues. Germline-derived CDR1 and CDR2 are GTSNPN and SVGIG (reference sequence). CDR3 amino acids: CAWSVLGSGSVDEQFF.

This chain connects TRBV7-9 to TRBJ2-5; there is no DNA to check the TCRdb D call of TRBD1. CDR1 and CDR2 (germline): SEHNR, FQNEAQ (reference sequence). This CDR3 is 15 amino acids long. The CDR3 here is CASSPKTGAGETQYF.

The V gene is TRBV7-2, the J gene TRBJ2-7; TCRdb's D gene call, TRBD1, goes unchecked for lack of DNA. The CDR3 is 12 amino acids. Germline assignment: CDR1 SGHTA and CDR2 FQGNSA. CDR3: CASSLGALEQYF.

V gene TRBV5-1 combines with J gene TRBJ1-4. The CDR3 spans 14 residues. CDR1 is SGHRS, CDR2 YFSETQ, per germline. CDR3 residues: CASADLATNEKLFF.

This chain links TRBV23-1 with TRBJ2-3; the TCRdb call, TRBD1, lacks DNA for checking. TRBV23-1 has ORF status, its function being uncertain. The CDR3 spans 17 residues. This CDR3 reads CASSRPGHFSIGDTQYF.

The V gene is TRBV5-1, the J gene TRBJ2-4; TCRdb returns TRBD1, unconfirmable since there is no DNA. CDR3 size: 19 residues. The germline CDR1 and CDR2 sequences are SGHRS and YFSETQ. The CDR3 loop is CASSLLDREAVAAKNIQYF.

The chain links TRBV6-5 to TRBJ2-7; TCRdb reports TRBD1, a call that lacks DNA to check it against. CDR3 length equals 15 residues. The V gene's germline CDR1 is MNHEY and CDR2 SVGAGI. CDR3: CASRPQGHGLAEQYF.

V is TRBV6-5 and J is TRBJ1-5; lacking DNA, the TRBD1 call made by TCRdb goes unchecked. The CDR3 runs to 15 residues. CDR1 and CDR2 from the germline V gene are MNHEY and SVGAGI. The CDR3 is CASSSPRTGHQPQHF.

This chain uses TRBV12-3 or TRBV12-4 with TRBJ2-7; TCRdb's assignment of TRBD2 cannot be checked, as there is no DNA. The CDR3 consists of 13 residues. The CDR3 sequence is CASSPIGRYEQYF.